This T cell receptor (beta chain) derives from a study of human T cells and chemical hapten exposure. This clonotype was detected many times. TCRdb fed the RACE reads into MiXCR, producing one record per CDR3 protein. This sample has about 45,000 distinct CDR3 sequences, with about 4.5% found just once. The time point here: healthy volunteer bleed at 2 weeks. Blood, whole and unfractionated, served as the source for total RNA extraction. The sequencing input was whole blood. This TCR came from a human donor in good health. Some clones in this sample may be carry-over from other donors' samples.

The CDR3 is CASSSGGQTTDTQYF. CDR3 DNA sequence: TGTGCCAGCAGCTCGGGCGGACAAACCACAGATACGCAGTATTTT. The J gene is TRBJ2-3, the V gene TRBV13; D may be TRBD1 (5 bases). The germline CDR1 and CDR2 sequences are PRHDT and FYEKMQ (reference sequence). The CDR3 is 15 amino acids. The V gene lost 4 bases and the J gene lost 2 bases, with 13 bases spanning the gap.